These 32 T cell receptor beta chains were sequenced from one sample in a study of cytomegalovirus exposure and HLA in healthy donors. The PCR had 60 Vbeta and 13 Jbeta primers. Only in-frame clones appear in the TCRdb table, and some are missing; sequencing was by immunoSEQ multiplex PCR. This table has roughly 100,000 clones, 65% appearing once. Sequencing used PBMCs. The receptors come from a woman aged 50 to 60 in good health and CMV-seropositive.

This clone was seen a few times. This chain connects TRBV23-1 to TRBJ1-6, with no clear D. TRBV23-1 is sorted into the ORF group, with uncertain function. The length of the CDR3 is 16 residues. V shed 0 bases and J shed 9 bases, with 15 bases lying between them. CDR3 nucleotide sequence: TGCGCCAGCAGTCAATCAAGGGAGAGGTCGTGTTCACCCCTCCACTTT. Encoded protein: CASSQSRERSCSPLHF.

V gene TRBV28 combines with J gene TRBJ1-6; no definite D call. CDR3 length equals 15 residues. The V and J ends lost 4 bases and 0 bases respectively, with 7 bases between them. Germline loops: CDR1 MDHEN, CDR2 SYDVKM. The CDR3 DNA sequence: TGTGCCAGCAGTTCCCCGAGCTCCTATAATTCACCCCTCCACTTT. Translation gives CASSSPSSYNSPLHF. Full variable domain (rest looked up from reference TRBV28 and TRBJ1-6): DVKVTQSSRYLVKRTGEKVFLECVQDMDHENMFWYRQDPGLGLRLIYFSYDVKMKEKGDIPEGYSVSREKKERFSLILESASTNQTSMYLCASSSPSSYNSPLHFGNGTRLTVT.

The CDR3 reads CASKIGAGPYNEQFF. For the CDR3, the DNA is TGTGCCAGCAAAATTGGAGCGGGGCCTTACAATGAGCAGTTCTTC. The V gene is TRBV2, the J gene TRBJ2-1; 7 bases map to TRBD2. With 7 bases clipped from V and 4 bases from J, the junction kept 10 bases outside the gene matches. The CDR3 is 15 amino acids. Germline V gene lookup returns CDR1 SNHLY and CDR2 FYNNEI.

The chain links TRBV28 to TRBJ2-7; the match to TRBD2 covers 7 bases. The CDR3 contains 13 residues. Germline V CDR1 and CDR2: MDHEN, SYDVKM. The junction had 7 bases not matched to a gene; V was cut back by 6 bases and J by 5 bases. The CDR3 region is CASRVAGANEQYF. The CDR3 DNA is TGTGCCAGCAGAGTAGCGGGTGCGAACGAGCAGTACTTC.

The rearrangement uses TRBV27 and TRBJ2-7; weak D call: TRBD1 (6 bases). The CDR3 has 12 residues. CDR1 and CDR2 from the germline V gene are MNHEY and SMNVEV (reference sequence). V shed 5 bases and J shed 4 bases, with 9 bases lying between them. CDR3 nucleotide sequence: TGTGCCAGCAGTACTACAGGGTACGAGCAGTACTTC. Translated, it gives CASSTTGYEQYF.

The chain carries TRBV6-4 and TRBJ2-7; TRBD1 matches at 7 bases. J lost 4 bases, V lost 2 bases, and 8 bases had no gene match. The CDR3 contains 15 residues. Germline V gene sequence: CDR1 MRHNA, CDR2 SNTAGT. The CDR3 DNA follows: TGTGCCAGCAGTGACGCTCCAGGGGGTAAGTACGAGCAGTACTTC. This gives the protein CASSDAPGGKYEQYF.

Only a few counts were recorded for this clone. This chain uses TRBV19 with TRBJ1-1; 10 nucleotides agree with TRBD1. After removal of 3 bases from V and 6 bases from J, the junction contained 4 bases not matched to a gene. The CDR3 contains 14 residues. Germline V lookup: CDR1 LNHDA, CDR2 SQIVND (reference sequence). DNA for the CDR3: TGTGCCAGTAGTATGGGACAGGGGCGATCTGAAGCTTTCTTT. This translates into CASSMGQGRSEAFF. Together with reference TRBV19 and TRBJ1-1, the CDR3 gives the full variable domain: DGGITQSPKYLFRKEGQNVTLSCEQNLNHDAMYWYRQDPGQGLRLIYYSQIVNDFQKGDIAEGYSVSREKKESFPLTVTSAQKNPTAFYLCASSMGQGRSEAFFGQGTRLTVV.

This clone was seen just once. The CDR3 sequence is CASSLQGAPNQPQHF. As DNA, the CDR3 is TGTGCCAGCAGCTTGCAGGGGGCCCCCAATCAGCCCCAGCATTTT. The V call is TRBV5-6, the J call TRBJ1-5; 8 nucleotides agree with TRBD1. With V trimmed by 1 base and J by 3 bases, 3 bases remained unmatched. Germline assignment: CDR1 SGHDT and CDR2 YYEEEE. The CDR3 consists of 15 residues.

The chain combines TRBV14 with TRBJ2-7, with a weak D call TRBD2 (5 bases). CDR3 size: 12 residues. Per germline, CDR1 SGHDN and CDR2 FVKESK. V was shortened by 1 base and J by 12 bases, with 13 bases between the two germline ends. The chain's CDR3 is CASSQGGGSAYF. As DNA, the CDR3 is TGTGCCAGCAGCCAAGGTGGAGGCTCAGCGTACTTC.

V gene TRBV9 combines with J gene TRBJ2-1; tentative D call: TRBD2 (6 bases). The CDR3 contains 13 residues. Germline-derived CDR1 and CDR2 are SGDLS and YYNGEE. V lost 2 bases and J 6 bases, leaving 9 bases between the germline ends. CDR3 bases: TGTGCCAGCAGCGTCCTGGAGGGCAATGAGCAGTTCTTC. Translating it yields CASSVLEGNEQFF.

The chain uses TRBV11-2 and TRBJ2-1, with 8 bases aligning to TRBD1. The CDR3 sequence is 17 residues long. Germline assignment: CDR1 SGHAT and CDR2 FQNNGV. After removal of 4 bases from V and 0 bases from J, the junction contained 8 bases not matched to a gene. The CDR3 protein is CASSSLDRESSYNEQFF. The CDR3 nucleotides read TGTGCCAGCAGCTCCTTGGACAGGGAGAGCTCCTACAATGAGCAGTTCTTC.

In this sample, this clone turned up a few times. The chain joins TRBV28 to TRBJ2-1; 9 bases are a match to TRBD1. Germline CDR1 MDHEN, CDR2 SYDVKM. The CDR3 has 15 amino acids. Germline trimming cut 2 bases from V and 11 bases from J; bases unmatched to any gene: 10. The CDR3 sequence: CASSLSVGTGLKQFF. CDR3 bases: TGTGCCAGCAGTTTAAGCGTAGGGACAGGGCTTAAGCAGTTCTTC.

This clone was seen only a few times. The chain employs TRBV15 and TRBJ1-4, with no clear D. The CDR3 contains 16 residues. From germline, CDR1 is LNHNV and CDR2 YYDKDF (reference sequence). Trimming left V 0 bases short and J 6 bases short, with 14 bases between. CDR3: CATSRDNLGFDEKLFF. The CDR3 region has the DNA TGTGCCACCAGCAGAGATAACCTGGGCTTCGATGAAAAACTGTTTTTT.

This clone was picked up a small number of times. The CDR3 DNA is TGTGCCAGCAGCGTAGGGGACAGAAGCCGATCACCCCTCCACTTT. Translation gives CASSVGDRSRSPLHF. J is TRBJ1-6 and V is TRBV9, with 7 bases identical to TRBD1. From germline, CDR1 is SGDLS and CDR2 YYNGEE. V lost 0 bases, J lost 10 bases, and 7 bases stayed unmatched. The CDR3 is 15 residues long.

J is TRBJ1-1 and V is TRBV6-1, with a possible D match to TRBD1 (5 bases). Trimming left V 3 bases short and J 10 bases short, with 12 bases between. This CDR3 is 12 amino acids long. Germline CDR1 and CDR2: MNHNS and SASEGT. The DNA for the CDR3 is TGTGCCAGCAGTGACCTAGGGGTAGGAGCTTTCTTT. Protein product: CASSDLGVGAFF.

The V gene is TRBV10-1, the J gene TRBJ1-2; D unclear. V shed 6 bases and J shed 5 bases, with 19 bases lying between them. The CDR3 has 15 residues. Germline V gene lookup returns CDR1 WNHNN and CDR2 SYGVQD (reference sequence). CDR3 residues: CASRLAGKHRYGYTF. In DNA form, the CDR3 reads TGCGCCAGCAGACTGGCGGGGAAACATAGGTATGGCTACACCTTC.

The V call is TRBV9, the J call TRBJ2-5; TRBD1 aligns across 9 bases. From germline, CDR1 is SGDLS and CDR2 YYNGEE. CDR3 size: 14 residues. The ends lost 3 bases at V and 4 bases at J; junction bases unmatched: 4. The CDR3 nucleotides read TGTGCCAGCAGCGAAGGACAGGGGAGAGAGACCCAGTACTTC. Its protein is CASSEGQGRETQYF.

This clone was detected only once. This sequence joins TRBV18 and TRBJ1-1, with D perhaps matching TRBD1 (5 bases). Trimming shortened V by 6 bases and J by 4 bases, and 15 bases separated the two germline ends. CDR3 length: 14 amino acids. Germline assignment: CDR1 KGHSH and CDR2 LQKENI. The CDR3 is CASSGTWGVTEAFF. CDR3 sequence (DNA): TGTGCCAGCTCGGGAACCTGGGGGGTCACTGAAGCTTTCTTT.

The chain is built from TRBV2 and TRBJ2-5, with 7 bases aligning to TRBD2. This CDR3 contains 14 residues. Germline CDR1 SNHLY, CDR2 FYNNEI. Trimming took 5 bases from V and 2 from J; bases not matched to a gene: 5. This chain's CDR3 is CASSHTSEQETQYF. In DNA form, the CDR3 reads TGTGCCAGCAGTCACACTAGCGAACAAGAGACCCAGTACTTC.

The chain is built from TRBV6-5 and TRBJ2-1; 7 bases are a match to TRBD2. From germline, CDR1 is MNHEY and CDR2 SVGAGI. The CDR3 covers 15 residues. With 0 bases clipped from V and 8 bases from J, the junction kept 7 bases outside the gene matches. The CDR3 region is CASSYSGRGGDEQFF. CDR3 nucleotide sequence: TGTGCCAGCAGTTACTCGGGCCGCGGGGGTGATGAGCAGTTCTTC.

The chain couples TRBV30 to TRBJ2-1; TRBD2 aligns across 10 bases. The CDR3 runs to 18 residues. Germline-derived CDR1 and CDR2 are GTSNPN and SVGIG (reference sequence). J lost 4 bases, V lost 1 base, and 13 bases had no gene match. For the CDR3, the DNA is TGTGCCTGGAGTGGTCTAGCGGGGGACTCTCCTACTTACAATGAGCAGTTCTTC. Encoded protein: CAWSGLAGDSPTYNEQFF.

The rearrangement links TRBV19 to TRBJ1-5; perhaps TRBD1 as D (6 bases). Trimming left V 1 base short and J 1 base short, with 8 bases between. Looked up from germline, CDR1 is LNHDA and CDR2 is SQIVND (reference sequence). The CDR3 consists of 15 residues. CDR3 residues: CASSIGGGSNQPQHF. In nucleotides, the CDR3 is TGTGCCAGTAGTATAGGAGGGGGAAGCAATCAGCCCCAGCATTTT.

The V gene is TRBV5-1, the J gene TRBJ1-2, with TRBD1 identical over 7 bases. V trimming: 1 base; J trimming: 4 bases; junction bases outside the gene matches: 10. Germline CDR1 and CDR2: SGHRS and YFSETQ. This CDR3 has 16 residues. This chain's CDR3 is CASSLSHRGRIYGYTF. DNA for the CDR3: TGCGCCAGCAGCTTGTCACACAGGGGAAGAATCTATGGCTACACCTTC.

The chain joins TRBV7-9 to TRBJ2-7; possible D gene TRBD1, 5 bases. Germline values: CDR1 SEHNR, CDR2 FQNEAQ (reference sequence). The CDR3 has 13 residues. V was trimmed by 5 bases and J by 2 bases, leaving 10 bases between them. CDR3 region: CASSADRPYEQYF. The CDR3 DNA sequence: TGTGCCAGCAGCGCAGACAGACCCTACGAGCAGTACTTC.

V usage is TRBV9 and J usage is TRBJ1-1; no clear D gene. Deletions cut 0 bases from V and 0 bases from J, with 6 bases between. The CDR3 is 14 amino acids. The germline V gene has CDR1 SGDLS and CDR2 YYNGEE. CDR3: CASSVEPLNTEAFF. The CDR3 bases are TGTGCCAGCAGCGTAGAGCCCCTGAACACTGAAGCTTTCTTT.

This clone was counted once. V is TRBV6-6 and J is TRBJ2-3; 7 nucleotides line up with TRBD1. J was trimmed by 1 base and V by 0 bases; bases with no gene match: 1. The CDR3 runs 15 residues. CDR1 is MNHNY, CDR2 SVGAGI, per germline (reference sequence). CDR3 sequence: CASSYSGTGTDTQYF. The DNA for the CDR3 is TGTGCCAGCAGTTACTCCGGGACAGGCACAGATACGCAGTATTTT.

J is TRBJ1-2 and V is TRBV30, with D possibly TRBD1 on 5 matching bases. The length of the CDR3 is 14 residues. Trimming removed 2 bases from V and 4 bases from J, with 14 bases in between. Per germline, CDR1 GTSNPN and CDR2 SVGIG (reference sequence). CDR3 sequence: CAWSPDSQVYGYTF. For the CDR3, the DNA is TGTGCCTGGAGTCCCGACAGCCAAGTCTATGGCTACACCTTC.

The V and J genes are TRBV5-5 and TRBJ1-5; D is ambiguous. The CDR3 has 14 residues. Germline CDR1 reads SGHKS; CDR2 reads YYEKEE (reference sequence). The V gene lost 1 base and the J gene lost 1 base, with 6 bases spanning the gap. CDR3 region: CASSLLESNQPQHF. CDR3 DNA: TGTGCCAGCAGCTTGTTGGAGAGCAATCAGCCCCAGCATTTT.

The V call is TRBV7-2, the J call TRBJ1-6, with no clear D. V shed 6 bases and J shed 3 bases, with 18 bases lying between them. In germline, CDR1 is SGHTA, CDR2 FQGNSA. The CDR3 length is 17 residues. The CDR3 spells CASRGAVGGIYNSPLHF. CDR3 bases: TGTGCCAGCAGAGGAGCGGTTGGAGGGATCTATAATTCACCCCTCCACTTT.

This clone turned up a few times. This chain connects TRBV6-5 to TRBJ1-5, with 8 bases lining up with TRBD1. V was clipped by 5 bases and J by 4 bases; unmatched bases: 1. Per germline, CDR1 MNHEY and CDR2 SVGAGI. The CDR3 totals 13 residues. Written as DNA, the CDR3 is TGTGCCAGCAGTAGACAGGGGAATCAGCCCCAGCATTTT. Residues: CASSRQGNQPQHF.

As DNA, the CDR3 is TGTGCCAGCAGTGCCAGGGGAATTAATTACGAGCAGTACTTC. Its translation: CASSARGINYEQYF. The chain links TRBV28 to TRBJ2-7; TRBD1 might be the D (6 bases). Germline lookup yields CDR1 MDHEN and CDR2 SYDVKM. There are 14 residues in the CDR3. The germline V and J ends were trimmed by 5 bases and 4 bases, with 15 bases remaining between them.

V and J are TRBV6-5 and TRBJ2-1; TRBD1 aligns across 8 bases. The CDR3 runs to 16 residues. The V gene end was trimmed by 4 bases and the J gene end by 0 bases; junction bases not matched to a gene: 5. Per the germline V gene, CDR1 is MNHEY and CDR2 is SVGAGI. The CDR3 bases are TGTGCCAGCAGTTCAACAGGGGGGAGCTCCTACAATGAGCAGTTCTTC. As protein: CASSSTGGSSYNEQFF.